Described below is a single T cell receptor (beta chain) sequence and its context. Its antigen is not known. Method: immunoSEQ multiplex PCR; TCRdb's copy keeps in-frame clones and lacks some. The sample has under 30,000 clones; just over 90% are singletons. Between the trimmed V and J ends, which lost 5 bases and 5 bases, there was a span of 12 bases. The germline V gene encodes CDR1 LNHDA and CDR2 SQIVND (reference sequence). CDR3 size: 13 residues. The data belong to a study of graft-versus-host responses after intestinal transplantation. Study details: Recipients received multivisceral, liver-intestinal, or isolated intestinal transplants. Anti-thymocyte globulin induction was given to all recipients, followed by tacrolimus and steroids for about 3 years. Study outcomes and limitations: Recipient-marrow GvH clones were detected, some having first appeared in ileum or blood. Some patients had graft-donor T cell macrochimerism. In their allografts, the ratios of graft-versus-host to host-versus-graft T cell clones were high.

The receptor was derived from a human patient who received an intestinal transplant, so some T cells may come from the graft donor. V and J are TRBV19 and TRBJ1-1; D is uncertain. The sequencing used PBMCs, collected 18 days after transplant. CDR3 DNA: TGTGCCAGTAGTTTAACAGAGGAGACTGAAGCTTTCTTT. Residues: CASSLTEETEAFF.